Below are 20 T cell receptor beta chains sequenced from a single sample in a study of CXCR3-negative and CXCR3-positive naive CD8 T cells. Study-level points and caveats: CXCR3-expressing naive cells carried TRB CDR3s more hydrophobic than those of CXCR3-negative naive cells.

Their antigens are not known. Researchers prepared the TRB cDNA libraries using 5' RACE with UMI labels. TCRdb processed the 5' RACE reads again and assigns one entry to each CDR3 protein, with no DNA. This sample's clone table lists roughly 110,000 distinct CDR3 sequences. Specimen: naive CXCR3+ CD8+ T cells from blood. Subset indicated: CD45RO-CCR7+CD27+CD95- naive CD8+ T cells expressing CXCR3 (TNR3+). These receptor sequences come from a human donor in good health. Some clones in this sample may be carry-over from other donors' samples.

The chain uses TRBV20-1 and TRBJ2-7; TCRdb indicates TRBD2, and absent DNA this call remains unverified. Germline V lookup: CDR1 DFQATT, CDR2 SNEGSKA (reference sequence). There are 13 residues in the CDR3. This CDR3 is CSARVSSGYEQYF.

V is TRBV7-7 and J is TRBJ2-2. This CDR3 has 15 residues. In germline, CDR1 is SSHAT, CDR2 FNYEAQ (reference sequence). The CDR3 is CASSLGQGITGELFF.

This chain joins TRBV12-3 or TRBV12-4 and TRBJ2-1. The CDR3 is 14 amino acids. This chain's CDR3 is CASSLLTGYNEQFF.

The rearrangement uses TRBV20-1 and TRBJ1-1; the D call of TRBD1 rests on TCRdb alone, since no DNA is present to check it. Germline V gene data show CDR1 as DFQATT and CDR2 as SNEGSKA (reference sequence). CDR3 length: 13 amino acids. The chain's CDR3 is CSARDKGPTEAFF.

This chain links TRBV4-1 with TRBJ2-2; without DNA, the TCRdb call of TRBD2 cannot be checked. The V gene's germline CDR1 is MGHRA and CDR2 YSYEKL. There are 17 residues in the CDR3. Here the CDR3 reads CASSQPGRGSFTGELFF.

This sequence joins TRBV7-2 and TRBJ2-3; TCRdb indicates TRBD1, and absent DNA this call remains unverified. CDR1 SGHTA and CDR2 FQGNSA come from the germline V gene. The CDR3 is 19 residues long. CDR3 sequence: CASSLDVGQGKGPTDTQYF.

This chain connects TRBV7-9 to TRBJ1-2; the TRBD1 assignment by TCRdb is unverifiable without DNA. The CDR3 sequence is 15 residues long. Germline CDR1 and CDR2: SEHNR and FQNEAQ (reference sequence). The CDR3 loop reads CASSSRDRPNYGYTF.

The CDR3 sequence: CASSLQQGPGSYNEQFF. This sequence joins TRBV12-3 or TRBV12-4 and TRBJ2-1; the TCRdb D gene call, TRBD1, has no DNA to confirm it. This CDR3 has 17 residues.

The chain employs TRBV18 and TRBJ2-7. Germline V gene data show CDR1 as KGHSH and CDR2 as LQKENI. This CDR3 has 14 residues. The CDR3 is CASSPPGGPYEQYF. The whole variable domain, filled in from reference TRBV18 and TRBJ2-7, reads NAGVMQNPRHLVRRRGQEARLRCSPMKGHSHVYWYRQLPEEGLKFMVYLQKENIIDESGMPKERFSAEFPKEGPSILRIQQVVRGDSAAYFCASSPPGGPYEQYFGPGTRLTVT.

The chain carries TRBV10-3 and TRBJ2-1; absent DNA, TCRdb's TRBD1 call cannot be checked. This CDR3 is 14 amino acids long. CDR1 and CDR2 from the germline V gene are ENHRY and SYGVKD. This CDR3 reads CAISEAGGTNEQFF.

The chain uses TRBV11-2 and TRBJ2-5; checking the TCRdb D call of TRBD2 is not possible without DNA. Germline V gene data show CDR1 as SGHAT and CDR2 as FQNNGV. The CDR3 is 15 amino acids. CDR3: CASSPGTRPIETQYF.

The chain joins TRBV20-1 to TRBJ2-1; the TRBD2 assignment by TCRdb is unverifiable without DNA. The CDR3 loop spans 14 amino acids. Germline V gene lookup returns CDR1 DFQATT and CDR2 SNEGSKA (reference sequence). CDR3 protein: CSAIGLEVYNEQFF.

The rearrangement links TRBV23-1 to TRBJ2-2; TCRdb picks TRBD1, but there is no DNA to check that call. TRBV23-1 is classed as an ORF, of uncertain function. The length of the CDR3 is 18 residues. This chain's CDR3 is CASKSSDRGEVITGELFF.

This chain uses TRBV29-1 with TRBJ2-7; the D gene TCRdb calls, TRBD1, cannot be checked with no DNA. Looked up from germline, CDR1 is SQVTM and CDR2 is ANQGSEA. The CDR3 is 14 amino acids. This CDR3 is CSVELAGGSYEQYF.

This chain links TRBV7-9 with TRBJ1-2. There are 13 residues in the CDR3. The germline CDR1 and CDR2 sequences are SEHNR and FQNEAQ (reference sequence). The CDR3 is CASSGTVNYGYTF.

The CDR3 spells CASSLIPIGNQPQHF. This sequence joins TRBV27 and TRBJ1-5. CDR1 is MNHEY, CDR2 SMNVEV, per germline (reference sequence). This CDR3 is built from 15 residues.

The V and J genes are TRBV12-3 or TRBV12-4 and TRBJ2-7; TCRdb's D call, TRBD2, is unchecked because there is no DNA. CDR3 length: 14 residues. CDR3 in amino acids: CASSLRRENHEQYF.

V usage is TRBV24-1 and J usage is TRBJ1-1; with no DNA, the TCRdb D assignment of TRBD1 cannot be verified. CDR3 length equals 15 residues. CDR1 is KGHDR and CDR2 is SFDVKD in the germline V gene. Here the CDR3 reads CATSSGQGYVAEAFF.

J is TRBJ1-1 and V is TRBV5-1. Germline V lookup: CDR1 SGHRS, CDR2 YFSETQ. The CDR3 spans 15 residues. CDR3 sequence reads: CASSLDLLGRPEAFF.

The rearrangement uses TRBV6-1 and TRBJ2-3. The germline gives CDR1 MNHNS, CDR2 SASEGT. CDR3 length equals 15 residues. The CDR3 sequence: CASSPILDDTDTQYF.